This T cell receptor beta chain was sequenced during a study of identical twins. This clonotype was detected a few times. TCRdb passed the 5' RACE reads through MiXCR, listing each CDR3 protein once. This table holds around 1.7 million distinct CDR3 sequences, more than 30% found once. The germline V gene has CDR1 SGHRS and CDR2 YFSETQ. This CDR3 has 14 amino acids. V dropped 4 bases and J dropped 12 bases, with 20 bases sitting between them. The gene calls are TRBV5-1 and TRBJ2-1; D is ambiguous. The receptor comes from a newborn girl in good health. Source material: cord blood. The CDR3 region is CASSSIRPGQGQFF. The CDR3 DNA is TGCGCCAGCAGCAGCATCCGCCCCGGCCAAGGGCAGTTCTTC.